The rows below give T cell receptor beta chains drawn from one sample of a study of T cells in Graves' hyperthyroidism and ophthalmopathy. MiXCR, run by TCRdb on the multiplex PCR reads, gives a single entry per CDR3 protein. The sample lists 130,000 or so distinct CDR3 sequences; around 20% were seen once. Sequencing was done on a sample of blood. Receptor source: a woman aged 45-65 years with Graves' hyperthyroidism that later progressed to Graves' ophthalmopathy. CDR3s leave out the opening cysteine and the closing phenylalanine or tryptophan. Each record gives: CDR3 protein, J gene, V gene.

ASAGTSDGEQY	TRBJ2-7	TRBV6-2/TRBV6-3
ASSLYSYEQY	TRBJ2-7	TRBV7-9
ASTPLAVGGELF	TRBJ2-2	TRBV12-3/TRBV12-4
ASSRQNTEAF	TRBJ1-1	TRBV6-1
ASSPVGGGFTEAF	TRBJ1-1	TRBV5-1
ASSEELSGIGAQETQY	TRBJ2-5	TRBV6-1
ASSNGRGYT	TRBJ1-2	TRBV19
ASTPLFGSGETLGETQY	TRBJ2-5	TRBV28
ASSWLASSYEQY	TRBJ2-7	TRBV6-1
ASSSTGGTGNTIY	TRBJ1-3	TRBV12-3/TRBV12-4
AWTWEGYGYT	TRBJ1-2	TRBV30
SVEDHKNTGELF	TRBJ2-2	TRBV29-1
ASSPSPGADYGYT	TRBJ1-2	TRBV18
ASAGLATGELF	TRBJ2-2	TRBV18
ASSQDRVNTQY	TRBJ2-3	TRBV14
ASSPTDLLEAF	TRBJ1-1	TRBV28
ASSLPTSGRVEGEQF	TRBJ2-1	TRBV3-1
ASSPPQNTEAF	TRBJ1-1	TRBV27
ASTLGRRANEQF	TRBJ2-1	TRBV6-2/TRBV6-3
ASSPPQGKGNTEAF	TRBJ1-1	TRBV18
ASSEQPYNEQF	TRBJ2-1	TRBV11-3
ASSNIAGDYNEQF	TRBJ2-1	TRBV19
ASSLERGVYNEQF	TRBJ2-1	TRBV28
SSRGGSSGETQY	TRBJ2-5	TRBV20-1
ASSGRGLAGVVVNEQF	TRBJ2-1	TRBV27
ASSLQVTSGDTIY	TRBJ1-3	TRBV7-3
ASSPRDRVSYEQY	TRBJ2-7	TRBV5-6
ASSRTGDADTQY	TRBJ2-3	TRBV7-9
ASSPGRGPGTSGRAGTDTQY	TRBJ2-3	TRBV6-1
ASSFVGTAKNIQY	TRBJ2-4	TRBV12-3/TRBV12-4
ASSLSRYYNEQF	TRBJ2-1	TRBV27
SARLLRERPDTQY	TRBJ2-3	TRBV20-1
ATSDPGTGVPNEQF	TRBJ2-1	TRBV24-1
ASGSWRGSANTIY	TRBJ1-3	TRBV6-1
ASRPGTGPYNEQF	TRBJ2-1	TRBV7-6
ATRGVRNEQF	TRBJ2-1	TRBV24-1
ASSPGTGPYEQY	TRBJ2-7	TRBV18
ASSPRTGSQPQH	TRBJ1-5	TRBV28
ASSPIGTGANTGELF	TRBJ2-2	TRBV7-3
ASSLFVETQY	TRBJ2-5	TRBV7-9
ASSFRGRDTGELF	TRBJ2-2	TRBV5-6